A selection of T cell receptor beta chains follows, all from one sample in a study of metastatic and nonmetastatic thyroid tumors. TCRdb re-called the PCR reads via MiXCR. The sample records roughly 24,000 clones, more than 20% being singletons. The sequenced sample was blood. The receptors were gathered from a male donor with papillary thyroid cancer or a benign thyroid nodule (not recorded which). Some clones in this sample may be carry-over from other donors' samples. Each CDR3 is given with its conserved first and last residue. The D gene is left open where the match is weak. Clone sizes are given selectively: once, few, many, or a class where the clone is expanded.

j_call d_call v_call clone_size cdr3_nt cdr3_aa
TRBJ2-7 TRBD2 TRBV9 NA TGTGCCAGCAGCGTGGGGACTAGCGGGACCTCAGAGCAGTACTTC CASSVGTSGTSEQYF
TRBJ2-4 NA TRBV20-1 NA TGCAGTGCTAGCGGGAGAGAGGTACTAGCCAAAAACATTCAGTACTTC CSASGREVLAKNIQYF
TRBJ1-5 TRBD1 TRBV18 many TGTGCCAGCTCACTTAACAGGGGGAATCAGCCCCAGCATTTT CASSLNRGNQPQHF
TRBJ2-3 TRBD1 TRBV11-2 NA TGTGCCAGCAGCCTGACAGGGGGCACATGGTGCACGGATACGCAGTATTTT CASSLTGGTWCTDTQYF
TRBJ1-3 NA TRBV18 once TGTGCCAGCTCACCTAGTTCGTGGGGCGTAACTGGAAACACCATATATTTT CASSPSSWGVTGNTIYF
TRBJ1-4 NA TRBV6-1 many TGTGCCAGCGGGGAGACACAGGGTGGATATGAAAAACTGTTTTTT CASGETQGGYEKLFF
TRBJ1-1 TRBD1 TRBV19 few TGTGCCAGTAGTACACAGGGGGGAAGCACTGAAGCTTTCTTT CASSTQGGSTEAFF
TRBJ2-2 TRBD2 TRBV5-1 NA TGCGCCAGCAGCTTGAGCCCTAGCGGGGGGTCGACCGGGGAGCTGTTTTTT CASSLSPSGGSTGELFF
TRBJ2-2 NA TRBV20-1 many TGCAGTGCCCCAAGAGGGGGTGGGAACACCGGGGAGCTGTTTTTT CSAPRGGGNTGELFF
TRBJ2-7 NA TRBV11-2 once TGTGCCAGCAGCTTAGATCGGGGCGGGGTAAGCTCCTACGAGCAGTACTTC CASSLDRGGVSSYEQYF
TRBJ2-2 NA TRBV7-6 once TGTGCCAGCAATCAAGGCACGGGGGGCAGCACCGGGGAGCTGTTTTTT CASNQGTGGSTGELFF
TRBJ1-2 NA TRBV11-2 many TGTGCCAGCAGCTTAGAGGCAGTAAGATCCCCCTATGGCTACACCTTC CASSLEAVRSPYGYTF
TRBJ2-7 NA TRBV5-1 few TGCGCCAGCAGCTTGGGAGCTAGTGGTCTCTCCTACGAGCAGTACTTC CASSLGASGLSYEQYF
TRBJ2-5 NA TRBV3-1 many TGTGCCAGAGAACAGGGCCAAGAGACCCAGTACTTC CAREQGQETQYF
TRBJ1-3 NA TRBV6-1 medium-sized TGTGCCAGCAGTGAATTAAGGTACACCATATATTTT CASSELRYTIYF
TRBJ1-5 TRBD1 TRBV7-8 NA TGTGCCAGCAGCTTAGCGGGACGACTGACAGGGAACCAGCATTTT CASSLAGRLTGNQHF
TRBJ2-7 TRBD1 TRBV20-1 many TGCAGTGCTCGTCCCGGGACAGGGGCCCTCGAGCAGTACTTC CSARPGTGALEQYF
TRBJ1-1 TRBD1 TRBV6-4 many TGTGCCAGCAGTGAAACAGGGGGGGAGGCCACTGAAGCTTTCTTT CASSETGGEATEAFF
TRBJ2-1 TRBD2 TRBV6-1 many TGTGCCAGCAGTATTAGCGGGGAGGGCATCAATGAGCAGTTCTTC CASSISGEGINEQFF
TRBJ2-4 TRBD2 TRBV28 medium-sized TGTGCCAGCAGTTTATCGGGAGGCCAAAACATTCAGTACTTC CASSLSGGQNIQYF
TRBJ2-4 TRBD1 TRBV6-2/TRBV6-3 many TGTGCCAGCAGTGACGTTCAGGGGGCAAGAGACATTCAGTACTTC CASSDVQGARDIQYF
TRBJ2-7 NA TRBV7-9 many TGTGCCAGCAGCCGAGACGGCCGCTACGAGCAGTACTTC CASSRDGRYEQYF
TRBJ2-1 TRBD2 TRBV19 many TGTGCCAGTAGTATTTATCGCGGGAGCTACAATGAGCAGTTCTTC CASSIYRGSYNEQFF
TRBJ2-1 TRBD1 TRBV12-3/TRBV12-4 few TGTGCCAGCAGTTACAGGGGACATGAGCAGTTCTTC CASSYRGHEQFF
TRBJ2-7 NA TRBV7-9 many TGTGCCAGCAGACAAACCGGCCTCCTCTCCGAGCAGTACTTC CASRQTGLLSEQYF
TRBJ1-2 NA TRBV12-3/TRBV12-4 many TGTGCCAGCAGCTCGAGCCTCGACTTTCGGTACACCTTC CASSSSLDFRYTF
TRBJ2-1 TRBD2 TRBV4-1 many TGCGCCAGCAGCCAAGGATCGAGAGCGGGAGTTAGGGGGGAGCAGTTCTTC CASSQGSRAGVRGEQFF
TRBJ2-6 NA TRBV9 many TGTGCCAGCAGCGCAGGATACTCTGGGGCCAACGTCCTGACTTTC CASSAGYSGANVLTF
TRBJ1-1 NA TRBV19 medium-sized TGTGCCAGCATCGGGGGGACGGTGAACACTGAAGCTTTCTTT CASIGGTVNTEAFF
TRBJ2-1 NA TRBV24-1 few TGTGCCACCGAGTCTCTCTGGGGGAATGAGCAGTTCTTC CATESLWGNEQFF
TRBJ2-7 TRBD2 TRBV7-8 many TGTGCCAGCAGCCGACACGGGACTAGTTACGGCTCCTACGAGCAGTACTTC CASSRHGTSYGSYEQYF
TRBJ1-1 TRBD1 TRBV4-1 NA TGCGCCAGCAGCCCGTCCCGACAGGGGAGGACTGAAGCTTTCTTT CASSPSRQGRTEAFF
TRBJ2-3 NA TRBV6-1 many TGTGCCAGCAGGAGTTACGGAGGCAGACACACAGATACGCAGTATTTT CASRSYGGRHTDTQYF
TRBJ1-4 NA TRBV6-1 many TGTGCCAGCACCGTCAATCCGGGAATAGGTGAAAAACTGTTTTTT CASTVNPGIGEKLFF
TRBJ2-7 NA TRBV12-3/TRBV12-4 few NA CASSSSSSYEQYF
TRBJ2-7 NA TRBV7-9 NA TGTGCCAGCGCGGACGTGAGTACCTACGAGCAGTACTTC CASADVSTYEQYF
TRBJ2-7 NA TRBV20-1 NA TGCAGTGCTAGAGATCAGTACCATCAGTACTTC CSARDQYHQYF
TRBJ1-2 NA TRBV2 many TGTGCCAGCGATGACCCACTGGTAATCTATGGCTACACCTTC CASDDPLVIYGYTF
TRBJ2-5 NA TRBV12-3/TRBV12-4 NA TGTGGCAGGACAGTCCAAGAGACCCAGTACTTC CGRTVQETQYF
TRBJ2-1 NA TRBV12-3/TRBV12-4 many TGTGCCAGCAGTTTAGTGGGTGGGGCTGAGCAGTTCTTC CASSLVGGAEQFF
TRBJ1-5 NA TRBV6-1 medium-sized TGTGCCAGCAGTGACCGTGGCGGTAGGCTCGGCAATCAGCCCCAGCATTTT CASSDRGGRLGNQPQHF
TRBJ1-6 NA TRBV5-6 NA TGCGCCAGCAGCTTGAGTAGGACACCACTCCAATTT CASSLSRTPLQF